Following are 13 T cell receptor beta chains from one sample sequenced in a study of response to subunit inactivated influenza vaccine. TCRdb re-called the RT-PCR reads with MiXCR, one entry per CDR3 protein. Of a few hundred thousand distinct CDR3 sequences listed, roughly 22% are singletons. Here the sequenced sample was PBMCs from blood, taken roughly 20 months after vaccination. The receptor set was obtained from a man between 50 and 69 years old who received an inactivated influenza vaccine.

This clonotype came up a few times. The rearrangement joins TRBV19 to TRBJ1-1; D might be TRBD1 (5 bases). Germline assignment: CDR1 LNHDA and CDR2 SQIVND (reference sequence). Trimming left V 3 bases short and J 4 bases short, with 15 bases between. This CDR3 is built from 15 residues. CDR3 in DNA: TGTGCCAGTAGTATTCGGGGCAGGACTCGCACTGAAGCTTTCTTT. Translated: CASSIRGRTRTEAFF.

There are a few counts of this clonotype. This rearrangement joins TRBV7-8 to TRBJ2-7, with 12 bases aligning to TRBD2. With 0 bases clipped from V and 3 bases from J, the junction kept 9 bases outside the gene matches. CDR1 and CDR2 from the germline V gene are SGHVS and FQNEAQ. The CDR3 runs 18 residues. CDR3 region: CASSLAILAGGPNYEQYF. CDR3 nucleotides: TGTGCCAGCAGCTTAGCGATACTAGCGGGGGGACCCAACTACGAGCAGTACTTC.

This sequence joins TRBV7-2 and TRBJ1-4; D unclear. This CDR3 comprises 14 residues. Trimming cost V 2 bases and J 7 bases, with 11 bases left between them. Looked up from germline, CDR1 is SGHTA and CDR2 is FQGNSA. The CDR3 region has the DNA TGTGCCAGCAGCTTAAACACCGTCGGTGAAAAACTGTTTTTT. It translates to CASSLNTVGEKLFF. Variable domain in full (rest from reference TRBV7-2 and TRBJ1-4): GAGVSQSPSNKVTEKGKDVELRCDPISGHTALYWYRQSLGQGLEFLIYFQGNSAPDKSGLPSDRFSAERTGGSVSTLTIQRTQQEDSAVYLCASSLNTVGEKLFFGSGTQLSVL.

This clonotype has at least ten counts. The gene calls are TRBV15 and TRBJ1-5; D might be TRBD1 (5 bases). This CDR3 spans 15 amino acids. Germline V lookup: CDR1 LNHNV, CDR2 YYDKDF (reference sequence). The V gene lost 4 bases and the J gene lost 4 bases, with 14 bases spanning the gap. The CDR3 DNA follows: TGTGCCACCAGCAAAAGCAGATGGGGGAATCAGCCCCAGCATTTT. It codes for CATSKSRWGNQPQHF.

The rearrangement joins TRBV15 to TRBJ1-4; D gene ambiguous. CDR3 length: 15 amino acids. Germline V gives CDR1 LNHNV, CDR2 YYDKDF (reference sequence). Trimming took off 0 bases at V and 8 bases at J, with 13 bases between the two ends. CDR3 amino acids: CATSRDRQIGEKLFF. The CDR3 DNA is TGTGCCACCAGCAGAGATAGACAAATCGGGGAAAAACTGTTTTTT.

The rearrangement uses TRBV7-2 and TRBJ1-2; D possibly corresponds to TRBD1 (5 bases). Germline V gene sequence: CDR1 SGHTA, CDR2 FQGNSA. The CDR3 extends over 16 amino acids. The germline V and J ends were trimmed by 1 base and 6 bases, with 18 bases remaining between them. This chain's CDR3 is CASSLGLVRGKDGYTF. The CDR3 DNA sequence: TGTGCCAGCAGCTTAGGTTTAGTGAGGGGCAAAGATGGCTACACCTTC. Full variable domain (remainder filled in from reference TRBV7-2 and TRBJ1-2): GAGVSQSPSNKVTEKGKDVELRCDPISGHTALYWYRQSLGQGLEFLIYFQGNSAPDKSGLPSDRFSAERTGGSVSTLTIQRTQQEDSAVYLCASSLGLVRGKDGYTFGSGTRLTVV.

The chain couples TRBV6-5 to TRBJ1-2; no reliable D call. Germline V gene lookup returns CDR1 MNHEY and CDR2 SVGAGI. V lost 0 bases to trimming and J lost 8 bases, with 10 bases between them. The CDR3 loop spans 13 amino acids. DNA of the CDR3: TGTGCCAGCAGTTACTCGATGGGATCGGGCTACACCTTC. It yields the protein CASSYSMGSGYTF.

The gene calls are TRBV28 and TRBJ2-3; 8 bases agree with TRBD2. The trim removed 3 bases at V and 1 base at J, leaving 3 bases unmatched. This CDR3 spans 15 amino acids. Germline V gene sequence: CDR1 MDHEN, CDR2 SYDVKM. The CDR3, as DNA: TGTGCCAGCAGTTTTCTTAGCGGGGGCACAGATACGCAGTATTTT. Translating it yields CASSFLSGGTDTQYF.

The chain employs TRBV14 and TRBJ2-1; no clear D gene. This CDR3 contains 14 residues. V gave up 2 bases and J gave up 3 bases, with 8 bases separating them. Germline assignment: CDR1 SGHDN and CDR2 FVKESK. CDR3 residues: CASSQYGNYNEQFF. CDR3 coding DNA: TGTGCCAGCAGCCAATATGGGAACTACAATGAGCAGTTCTTC.

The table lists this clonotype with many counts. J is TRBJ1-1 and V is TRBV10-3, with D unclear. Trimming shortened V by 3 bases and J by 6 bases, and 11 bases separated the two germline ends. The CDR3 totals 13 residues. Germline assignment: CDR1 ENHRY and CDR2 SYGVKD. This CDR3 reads CAISERIPAEAFF. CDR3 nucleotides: TGTGCCATCAGTGAAAGAATCCCGGCTGAAGCTTTCTTT.

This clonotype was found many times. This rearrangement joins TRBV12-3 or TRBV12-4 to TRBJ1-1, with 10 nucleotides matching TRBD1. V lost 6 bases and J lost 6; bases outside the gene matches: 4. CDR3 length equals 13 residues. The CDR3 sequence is CASRGQGEAEAFF. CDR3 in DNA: TGTGCCAGCAGAGGACAGGGGGAGGCTGAAGCTTTCTTT.

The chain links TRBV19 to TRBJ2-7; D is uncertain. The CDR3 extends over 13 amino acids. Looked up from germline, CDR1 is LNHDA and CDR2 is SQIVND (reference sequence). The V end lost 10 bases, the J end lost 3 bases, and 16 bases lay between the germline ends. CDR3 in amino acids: CANPNLAIYEQYF. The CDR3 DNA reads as TGTGCCAATCCCAATTTGGCGATCTACGAGCAGTACTTC.

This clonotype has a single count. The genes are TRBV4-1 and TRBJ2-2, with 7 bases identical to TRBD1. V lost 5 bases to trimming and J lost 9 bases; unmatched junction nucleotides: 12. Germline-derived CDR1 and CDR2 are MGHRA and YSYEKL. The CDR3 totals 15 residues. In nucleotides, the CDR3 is TGCGCCAGCAGCTCTGGTGAAAAGGGGGCAAGGGAGCTGTTTTTT. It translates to CASSSGEKGARELFF.